The present entry profiles one T cell receptor (beta chain) with its context. Trimming removed 2 bases from V and 5 bases from J; junction bases left unmatched: 8. CDR3 length: 16 amino acids. Germline V gives CDR1 KGHSH, CDR2 LQKENI. This sample was included in a study of blood T cell repertoires in COVID-19. Whole-study context: Material from acute and convalescent COVID-19 was sourced from the United States, Italy and Spain.

Here immunoSEQ multiplex PCR was the method, and the copy in TCRdb shows in-frame clones only, minus some. Of about 520,000 clones listed, roughly 88% were seen once; the top ten hold approximately 2.9%. The chain carries TRBV18 and TRBJ1-5; 8 positions agree with TRBD1. The clonotype originates from a human donor in a cohort sampled during active COVID-19. The sequenced sample was peripheral blood. The CDR3 here is CASSPNSQGGDQPQHF. The CDR3 DNA reads as TGTGCCAGCTCACCAAACTCACAGGGGGGCGATCAGCCCCAGCATTTT.